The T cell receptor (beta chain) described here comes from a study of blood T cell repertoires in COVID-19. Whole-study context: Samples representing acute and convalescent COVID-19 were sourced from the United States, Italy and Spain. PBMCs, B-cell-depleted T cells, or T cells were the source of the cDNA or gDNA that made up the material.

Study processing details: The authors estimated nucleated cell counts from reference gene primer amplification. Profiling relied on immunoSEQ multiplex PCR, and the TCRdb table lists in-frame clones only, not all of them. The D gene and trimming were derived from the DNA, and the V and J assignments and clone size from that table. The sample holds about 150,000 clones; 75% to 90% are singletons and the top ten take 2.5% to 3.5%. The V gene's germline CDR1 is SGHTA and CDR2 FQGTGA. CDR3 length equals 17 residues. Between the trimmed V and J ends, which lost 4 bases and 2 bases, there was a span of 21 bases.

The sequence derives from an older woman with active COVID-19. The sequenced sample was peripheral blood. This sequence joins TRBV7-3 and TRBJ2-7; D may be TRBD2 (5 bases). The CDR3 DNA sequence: TGTGCCAGCAGCTCCTATACCAGCGGAGTAGTCGCCTACGAGCAGTACTTC. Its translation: CASSSYTSGVVAYEQYF.